The 32 T cell receptor beta chains in this list originate from one sample, sequenced in a study of cytomegalovirus exposure and HLA in healthy donors. Vbeta (60) and Jbeta (13) primers were used in the PCR. The assay was immunoSEQ multiplex PCR, and TCRdb's table has in-frame clones only and misses some. The sample carries some 140,000 clones, roughly 9.6% recorded once. Sequenced: PBMCs. The receptors come from a woman aged 40 to 49 in good health and CMV-seropositive.

This clone came up a few times. The rearrangement links TRBV19 to TRBJ2-7, with 8 bases lining up with TRBD1. CDR1 is LNHDA and CDR2 is SQIVND in the germline V gene (reference sequence). The junction had 4 bases not matched to a gene; V was cut back by 5 bases and J by 1 base. This CDR3 has 14 amino acids. This CDR3 is CASSAGQVSYEQYF. CDR3 in DNA: TGTGCCAGTAGTGCGGGACAGGTATCCTACGAGCAGTACTTC.

The V and J genes are TRBV2 and TRBJ1-2, with D maybe TRBD1 (6 bases). V was shortened by 5 bases and J by 8 bases, with 18 bases between the two germline ends. This CDR3 is 14 amino acids long. CDR1 SNHLY and CDR2 FYNNEI come from the germline V gene. CDR3 protein: CASSPEGGGIGYTF. The CDR3 DNA sequence: TGTGCCAGCAGTCCTGAAGGGGGGGGCATAGGCTACACCTTC.

This clone was seen only a few times. The genes are TRBV6-5 and TRBJ1-2, with a tentative D call TRBD1 (5 bases). The germline CDR1 and CDR2 sequences are MNHEY and SVGAGI. The ends were cut back, 4 bases at V and 5 bases at J, with 17 bases in the middle. CDR3 length: 15 amino acids. CDR3 nucleotides: TGTGCCAGCAGTTTCTCTCCGGGACTAACATATGGCTACACCTTC. This sequence encodes CASSFSPGLTYGYTF.

This clone was detected a few times. The gene calls are TRBV19 and TRBJ1-5, with TRBD1 matching over 8 bases. The CDR3 spans 15 residues. After removal of 5 bases from V and 6 bases from J, the junction contained 9 bases not matched to a gene. The germline CDR1 and CDR2 sequences are LNHDA and SQIVND (reference sequence). CDR3 DNA sequence: TGTGCCAGTAGTGACCAGGGGGCTGCAAGTCAGCCCCAGCATTTT. It codes for CASSDQGAASQPQHF. Full variable domain (outside the CDR3, taken from reference TRBV19 and TRBJ1-5): DGGITQSPKYLFRKEGQNVTLSCEQNLNHDAMYWYRQDPGQGLRLIYYSQIVNDFQKGDIAEGYSVSREKKESFPLTVTSAQKNPTAFYLCASSDQGAASQPQHFGDGTRLSIL.

This clone was seen only a few times. The rearrangement joins TRBV5-4 to TRBJ2-1; 13 bases are a match to TRBD2. Germline CDR1 and CDR2: SGHNT and YYREEE (reference sequence). Trimming cost V 4 bases and J 5 bases; bases outside gene matches: 9. The CDR3 contains 17 residues. DNA for the CDR3: TGTGCCAGCAGCCGACTAGCGGGGGGCTTGGGGCACAATGAGCAGTTCTTC. Translating it yields CASSRLAGGLGHNEQFF.

As for this clone: No conserved phenylalanine or tryptophan ends this CDR3, so it is likely a read error. The J gene is TRBJ1-2, the V gene TRBV5-1, with unresolved D. Germline V gives CDR1 SGHRS, CDR2 YFSETQ. The CDR3 contains 13 residues. Trimming removed 0 bases at V and 0 bases at J, with 3 bases between. For the CDR3, the DNA is TGCGCCAGCAGCTTGGCAGCTAACTATGGCTACACCCTC. Encoded protein: CASSLAANYGYTL.

This clone was counted many times. The V call is TRBV7-9, the J call TRBJ1-4; TRBD1 is a possible D gene (6 bases). Germline-derived CDR1 and CDR2 are SEHNR and FQNEAQ (reference sequence). Trimming cost V 3 bases and J 6 bases, with 17 bases left between them. The CDR3 has 16 amino acids. This CDR3 is CASSFLGGGVDEKLFF. CDR3 sequence (DNA): TGTGCCAGCAGCTTTTTGGGAGGGGGTGTGGATGAAAAACTGTTTTTT.

This clone was seen a few times. V is TRBV6-1 and J is TRBJ1-5, with D possibly matching TRBD1 (6 bases). The CDR3 has 13 residues. Germline V gene lookup returns CDR1 MNHNS and CDR2 SASEGT. V dropped 9 bases and J dropped 6 bases, with 15 bases sitting between them. As DNA, the CDR3 is TGTGCCAGTCAATACAGGGTATCTCAGCCCCAGCATTTT. Protein product: CASQYRVSQPQHF.

The chain carries TRBV2 and TRBJ1-2, with D perhaps matching TRBD1 (5 bases). CDR3 size: 13 residues. The ends were cut back, 6 bases at V and 1 base at J, with 9 bases in the middle. CDR1 is SNHLY, CDR2 FYNNEI, per germline. The CDR3 nucleotides are TGTGCCAGCAGGGCAGGGAATAACTATGGCTACACCTTC. It yields the protein CASRAGNNYGYTF.

This clone was seen a few times. The chain uses TRBV11-2 and TRBJ2-3; the match to TRBD2 covers 8 bases. V lost 5 bases, J lost 4 bases, and 11 bases stayed unmatched. From germline, CDR1 is SGHAT and CDR2 FQNNGV. The CDR3 spans 16 residues. The CDR3 loop reads CASSLTRGAQPDTQYF. CDR3 DNA: TGTGCCAGCAGCCTCACGCGGGGGGCCCAACCAGATACGCAGTATTTT.

The chain is built from TRBV7-9 and TRBJ2-3; D is undetermined. The CDR3 length is 14 residues. The ends were cut back, 1 base at V and 2 bases at J, with 7 bases in the middle. Germline V gives CDR1 SEHNR, CDR2 FQNEAQ (reference sequence). The CDR3 reads CASSLGGITDTQYF. Here the CDR3 DNA reads TGTGCCAGCAGCTTAGGAGGTATCACAGATACGCAGTATTTT.

This clone was seen more than once but under ten times. The junction departs from the called germline gene at one end, perhaps through a read error. V is TRBV2 and J is TRBJ2-2; D possibly corresponds to TRBD1 (6 bases). This CDR3 is built from 16 residues. CDR1 SNHLY and CDR2 FYNNEI come from the germline V gene. The CDR3 nucleotides read TGTGCCAGCACCTACCCCGGGACACTGAACACCGGGGAGCCGTTTTTT. Protein product: CASTYPGTLNTGEPFF.

CDR3 nucleotide sequence: TGTGCCAGCAGCTTAGTTTTCGGGGACACTGAAGCTTTCTTT. Its translation is CASSLVFGDTEAFF. This chain connects TRBV7-2 to TRBJ1-1; D is ambiguous. This CDR3 spans 14 amino acids. Trimming removed 1 base from V and 3 bases from J, with 9 bases in between. Germline lookup yields CDR1 SGHTA and CDR2 FQGNSA. The whole variable domain, filled in from reference TRBV7-2 and TRBJ1-1, reads GAGVSQSPSNKVTEKGKDVELRCDPISGHTALYWYRQSLGQGLEFLIYFQGNSAPDKSGLPSDRFSAERTGGSVSTLTIQRTQQEDSAVYLCASSLVFGDTEAFFGQGTRLTVV.

The chain couples TRBV5-4 to TRBJ2-7; TRBD1 matches at 9 bases. With 0 bases clipped from V and 3 bases from J, the junction kept 4 bases outside the gene matches. The CDR3 spans 15 residues. Germline loops: CDR1 SGHNT, CDR2 YYREEE (reference sequence). CDR3 in DNA: TGTGCCAGCAGCTTGGCCGGGACAGGGCTCTACGAGCAGTACTTC. This translates into CASSLAGTGLYEQYF.

The chain joins TRBV9 to TRBJ2-3; TRBD2 is a possible D gene (5 bases). Trimming took 2 bases from V and 3 from J, leaving 10 bases between them. CDR3 length: 14 amino acids. Germline assignment: CDR1 SGDLS and CDR2 YYNGEE. The chain's CDR3 is CASSVRTATDTQYF. CDR3 DNA: TGTGCCAGCAGCGTGAGGACTGCTACAGATACGCAGTATTTT. The full variable domain, completed using reference TRBV9 and TRBJ2-3, is DSGVTQTPKHLITATGQRVTLRCSPRSGDLSVYWYQQSLDQGLQFLIQYYNGEERAKGNILERFSAQQFPDLHSELNLSSLELGDSALYFCASSVRTATDTQYFGPGTRLTVL.

This rearrangement joins TRBV27 to TRBJ2-2, with TRBD2 as a possible D gene (7 bases). The germline V and J ends were trimmed by 3 bases and 5 bases, with 10 bases remaining between them. The length of the CDR3 is 14 residues. Germline lookup yields CDR1 MNHEY and CDR2 SMNVEV (reference sequence). The CDR3 region is CASSFGGLTGELFF. In DNA, the CDR3 is TGTGCCAGCAGTTTCGGGGGGCTGACCGGGGAGCTGTTTTTT.

This clone has more than one count but fewer than ten. V gene TRBV7-9 combines with J gene TRBJ2-3, with 9 bases lining up with TRBD2. CDR3 length: 19 residues. With V trimmed by 8 bases and J by 0 bases, 18 bases remained unmatched. Germline V gene lookup returns CDR1 SEHNR and CDR2 FQNEAQ (reference sequence). CDR3 loop: CASARGSGGPGRSTDTQYF. CDR3 nucleotide sequence: TGTGCCAGCGCTAGGGGTAGCGGGGGCCCAGGACGAAGCACAGATACGCAGTATTTT.

This clone was observed a handful of times. This chain links TRBV6-1 with TRBJ1-1; 9 nucleotides line up with TRBD1. Trimming at V came to 2 bases and at J to 5 bases, leaving 12 bases not matched to a gene. CDR3 length equals 17 residues. Per the germline V gene, CDR1 is MNHNS and CDR2 is SASEGT. The CDR3 loop is CASSEYPGQGRMTEAFF. In DNA form, the CDR3 reads TGTGCCAGCAGTGAATACCCTGGACAGGGGAGAATGACTGAAGCTTTCTTT.

This clone has a handful of counts. The chain combines TRBV2 with TRBJ2-7, with D possibly TRBD1 on 6 matching bases. CDR3 length: 13 residues. The germline gives CDR1 SNHLY, CDR2 FYNNEI. The V end was cut by 9 bases, the J end by 3 bases, with 15 bases between. The CDR3: CASSVQGYYEQYF. In DNA, the CDR3 is TGTGCCAGTTCGGTACAGGGCTACTACGAGCAGTACTTC. The full variable domain, rest sourced from reference TRBV2 and TRBJ2-7, is EPEVTQTPSHQVTQMGQEVILRCVPISNHLYFYWYRQILGQKVEFLVSFYNNEISEKSEIFDDQFSVERPDGSNFTLKIRSTKLEDSAMYFCASSVQGYYEQYFGPGTRLTVT.

The chain combines TRBV4-1 with TRBJ1-6; D remains ambiguous. Between the trimmed V and J ends, which lost 6 bases and 8 bases, there was a span of 17 bases. The germline gives CDR1 MGHRA, CDR2 YSYEKL. This CDR3 contains 15 residues. CDR3 residues: CASRAQDSLYSPLHF. The CDR3 DNA is TGCGCCAGCAGGGCTCAGGATTCCCTTTATTCACCCCTCCACTTT.

V is TRBV5-1 and J is TRBJ2-7; D gene ambiguous. The V gene lost 4 bases and the J gene lost 0 bases, with 11 bases spanning the gap. The germline V gene encodes CDR1 SGHRS and CDR2 YFSETQ. The CDR3 extends over 14 amino acids. The CDR3 DNA is TGCGCCAGCAGCGCCACAGCCTCCTCCTACGAGCAGTACTTC. Its translation is CASSATASSYEQYF.

The genes are TRBV7-8 and TRBJ2-5, with D maybe TRBD1 (5 bases). The V and J ends lost 2 bases and 1 base respectively, with 8 bases between them. Germline CDR1 and CDR2: SGHVS and FQNEAQ. The CDR3 extends over 14 amino acids. The CDR3 loop reads CASSLRQSQETQYF. CDR3 nucleotide sequence: TGTGCCAGCAGCTTACGACAGAGCCAAGAGACCCAGTACTTC.

Note on this clone: The sample carries other DNA sequences with the same CDR3. The chain employs TRBV7-9 and TRBJ1-4, with TRBD1 identical over 7 bases. CDR3 length: 14 amino acids. After removal of 1 base from V and 7 bases from J, the junction contained 3 bases not matched to a gene. Germline lookup yields CDR1 SEHNR and CDR2 FQNEAQ (reference sequence). The DNA of the CDR3 is TGTGCCAGCAGCTTAGGACAGGGCGGTGAAAAACTGTTTTTT. Translated: CASSLGQGGEKLFF.

The chain's CDR3 is CSVPQGNSYEQYF. DNA of the CDR3: TGCAGCGTTCCCCAGGGGAACTCCTACGAGCAGTACTTC. The rearrangement uses TRBV29-1 and TRBJ2-7, with D perhaps matching TRBD1 (6 bases). Per the germline V gene, CDR1 is SQVTM and CDR2 is ANQGSEA. CDR3 length: 13 residues. Trimming took off 5 bases at V and 0 bases at J, with 11 bases between the two ends.

This clone was seen only once. The chain recombines TRBV6-6 with TRBJ2-5; TRBD1 is a possible D gene (6 bases). The V gene's germline CDR1 is MNHNY and CDR2 SVGAGI (reference sequence). Between the trimmed V and J ends, which lost 5 bases and 1 base, there was a span of 14 bases. The CDR3 contains 15 residues. CDR3 amino acids: CASSPLDSLQETQYF. CDR3 sequence (DNA): TGTGCCAGCAGTCCCCTGGACAGTCTCCAAGAGACCCAGTACTTC.

This clone has more than one count but fewer than ten. The chain couples TRBV4-2 to TRBJ2-7; D gene unclear. V shed 1 base and J shed 3 bases, with 16 bases lying between them. The CDR3 totals 16 residues. Germline CDR1 and CDR2: LGHNA and YNFKEQ. CDR3: CASSQGGLFLGYEQYF. CDR3 bases: TGTGCCAGCAGCCAAGGTGGGCTATTCCTGGGCTACGAGCAGTACTTC.

The chain employs TRBV2 and TRBJ1-6; D is perhaps TRBD1 (6 bases). Germline V gene data show CDR1 as SNHLY and CDR2 as FYNNEI. CDR3 length: 15 amino acids. Trimming cost V 4 bases and J 3 bases, with 10 bases left between them. The CDR3 DNA sequence: TGTGCCAGCAGTGCTACAGGGAACTATAATTCACCCCTCCACTTT. As protein: CASSATGNYNSPLHF.

V gene TRBV6-5 combines with J gene TRBJ2-1, with D tentatively TRBD2 (6 bases). Per the germline V gene, CDR1 is MNHEY and CDR2 is SVGAGI. CDR3 length: 14 amino acids. V lost 8 bases to trimming and J lost 5 bases, with 16 bases between them. For the CDR3, the DNA is TGTGCCAGCGGGGGGTGGGGAACGGACAATGAGCAGTTCTTC. Translating it yields CASGGWGTDNEQFF.

This clone was seen more than once but under ten times. The genes are TRBV4-1 and TRBJ1-3, with D unclear. The CDR3 totals 16 residues. V was cut by 0 bases and J by 4 bases, with 13 bases left in between. Germline CDR1 and CDR2: MGHRA and YSYEKL. The CDR3 sequence is CASSQDLGSPGNTIYF. DNA of the CDR3: TGCGCCAGCAGCCAAGATCTGGGGAGTCCGGGAAACACCATATATTTT.

This chain links TRBV6-6 with TRBJ1-1, with D possibly TRBD1 on 5 matching bases. The length of the CDR3 is 13 residues. V was cut by 6 bases and J by 5 bases, with 13 bases left in between. Germline values: CDR1 MNHNY, CDR2 SVGAGI (reference sequence). This CDR3 is CASSAHRGTEAFF. The CDR3 DNA reads TGTGCCAGCAGCGCACACCGGGGGACTGAAGCTTTCTTT.

In its sample, this clone was seen a few times. Other DNA sequences in the sample encode the same CDR3. This chain links TRBV10-3 with TRBJ1-1, with D maybe TRBD1 (5 bases). CDR1 and CDR2 (germline): ENHRY, SYGVKD. CDR3 size: 13 residues. V dropped 4 bases and J dropped 1 base, with 7 bases sitting between them. CDR3 loop: CAISAQGNTEAFF. CDR3 in DNA: TGTGCCATCAGTGCTCAGGGGAACACTGAAGCTTTCTTT.

The chain combines TRBV7-8 with TRBJ1-6; D uncertain. The germline gives CDR1 SGHVS, CDR2 FQNEAQ. V lost 1 base, J lost 2 bases, and 12 bases lay in between. The CDR3 covers 17 residues. The CDR3 bases are TGTGCCAGCAGCTTAGAAAGCAGGTTGGCCTATAATTCACCCCTCCACTTT. The encoded protein is CASSLESRLAYNSPLHF.